This T cell receptor (beta chain) was obtained from a study of T cell responses to AZD1222 COVID-19 vaccine. Study overall: Doses given second, at about 4 or about 12 weeks, were pooled. General study results and limits: Every sample of the repertoires postdated the peak T cell response. Two AZD1222 doses significantly raised spike-specific TCR breadth and depth over controls. The reported proportion of spike-specific TCRs targeting unmutated variant regions was nearly half.

This CDR3 comprises 16 residues. Trimming stripped 5 bases from V and 4 bases from J, with 15 bases between. CDR1 and CDR2 from the germline V gene are MGHDK and SYGVNS. This clone was seen a single time. Its specificity is not known. Generated by immunoSEQ multiplex PCR, the TCRdb table keeps only in-frame clones and is missing some. The sample lists tens of thousands of clones; around 90% were seen once. This sequence was found in an adult in good health. The material sequenced was peripheral blood, taken on day 0 of AZD1222 vaccination. The V gene is TRBV25-1, the J gene TRBJ1-6; tentative D call: TRBD1 (5 bases). The CDR3 is CASSIGRVRYNSPLHF. The CDR3 DNA reads as TGTGCCAGCAGTATCGGCAGGGTGAGATATAATTCACCCCTCCACTTT.